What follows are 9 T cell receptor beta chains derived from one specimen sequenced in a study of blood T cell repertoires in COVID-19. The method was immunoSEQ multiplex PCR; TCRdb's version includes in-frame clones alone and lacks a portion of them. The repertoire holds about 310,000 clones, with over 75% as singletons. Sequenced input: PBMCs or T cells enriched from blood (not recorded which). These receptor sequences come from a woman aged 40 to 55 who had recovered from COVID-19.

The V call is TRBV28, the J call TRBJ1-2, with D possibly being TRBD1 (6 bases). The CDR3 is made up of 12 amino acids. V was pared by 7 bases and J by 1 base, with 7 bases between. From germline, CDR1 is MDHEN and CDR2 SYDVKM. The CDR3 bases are TGTGCCAGCACGGACAGTAACTATGGCTACACCTTC. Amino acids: CASTDSNYGYTF.

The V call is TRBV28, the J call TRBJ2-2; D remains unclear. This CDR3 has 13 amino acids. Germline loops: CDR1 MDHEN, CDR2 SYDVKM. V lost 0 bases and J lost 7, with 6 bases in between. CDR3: CASSLWSGGELFF. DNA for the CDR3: TGTGCCAGCAGTTTATGGAGTGGCGGGGAGCTGTTTTTT.

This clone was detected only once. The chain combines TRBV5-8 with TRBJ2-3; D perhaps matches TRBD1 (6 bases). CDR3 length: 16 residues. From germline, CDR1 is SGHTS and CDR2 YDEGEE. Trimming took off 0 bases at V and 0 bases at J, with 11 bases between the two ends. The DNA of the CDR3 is TGTGCCAGCAGCTTGGGGTGGGACACTAGCACAGATACGCAGTATTTT. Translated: CASSLGWDTSTDTQYF.

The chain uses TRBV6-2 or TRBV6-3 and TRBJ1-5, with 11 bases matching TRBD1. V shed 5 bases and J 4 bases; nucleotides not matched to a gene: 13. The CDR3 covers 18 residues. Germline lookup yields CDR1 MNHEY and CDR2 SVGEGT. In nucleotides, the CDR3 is TGTGCCAGCAGTGCGGCCGGGACAGGGGGTATGAGGAATCAGCCCCAGCATTTT. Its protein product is CASSAAGTGGMRNQPQHF.

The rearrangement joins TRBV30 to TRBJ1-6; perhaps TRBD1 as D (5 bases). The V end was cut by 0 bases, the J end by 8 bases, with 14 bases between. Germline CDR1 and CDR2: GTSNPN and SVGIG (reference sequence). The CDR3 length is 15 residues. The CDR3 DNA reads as TGTGCCTGGAGTGTAATCACAGGCACGGATTCACCCCTCCACTTT. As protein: CAWSVITGTDSPLHF.

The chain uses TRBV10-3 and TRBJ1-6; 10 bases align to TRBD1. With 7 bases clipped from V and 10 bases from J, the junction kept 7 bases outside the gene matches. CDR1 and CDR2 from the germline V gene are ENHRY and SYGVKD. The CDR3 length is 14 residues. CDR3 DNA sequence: TGTGCCATCACCAACCGGGACAGGGGCTCACCCCTCCACTTT. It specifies CAITNRDRGSPLHF.

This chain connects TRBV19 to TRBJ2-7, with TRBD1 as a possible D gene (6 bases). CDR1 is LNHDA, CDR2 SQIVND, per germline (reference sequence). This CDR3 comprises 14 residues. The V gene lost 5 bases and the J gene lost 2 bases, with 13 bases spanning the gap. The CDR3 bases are TGTGCCAGTAGTCTGGAGACAGGAGCCTACGAGCAGTACTTC. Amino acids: CASSLETGAYEQYF.

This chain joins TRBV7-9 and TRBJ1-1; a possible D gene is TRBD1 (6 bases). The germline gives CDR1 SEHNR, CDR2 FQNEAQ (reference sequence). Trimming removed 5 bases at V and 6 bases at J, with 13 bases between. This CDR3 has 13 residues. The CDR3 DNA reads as TGTGCCAGCAGCACCCAGACAGGTTCTGAAGCTTTCTTT. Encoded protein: CASSTQTGSEAFF.

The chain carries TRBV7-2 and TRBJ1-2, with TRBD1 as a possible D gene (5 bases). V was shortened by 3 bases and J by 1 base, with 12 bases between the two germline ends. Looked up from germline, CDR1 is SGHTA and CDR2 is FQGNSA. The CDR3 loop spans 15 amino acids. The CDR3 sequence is CASSLRQRVNYGYTF. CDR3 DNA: TGTGCCAGCAGCTTGAGACAGCGGGTTAACTATGGCTACACCTTC. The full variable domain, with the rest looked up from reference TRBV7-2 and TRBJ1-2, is GAGVSQSPSNKVTEKGKDVELRCDPISGHTALYWYRQSLGQGLEFLIYFQGNSAPDKSGLPSDRFSAERTGGSVSTLTIQRTQQEDSAVYLCASSLRQRVNYGYTFGSGTRLTVV.